Shown below are 2 T cell receptor beta chains from a single sample sequenced in a study of early T cells in non-severe SARS-CoV-2 infection. A single record per CDR3 protein comes from TCRdb applying MiXCR to the 5' RACE reads. The sample records about 30,000 distinct CDR3 sequences, 5% to 5.5% being singletons. Material: whole blood. These receptors originate from an adult who was a healthcare worker with PCR-confirmed SARS-CoV-2 infection or an uninfected control (not recorded which).

This clonotype was counted ten times or more. V usage is TRBV19 and J usage is TRBJ2-7, with D perhaps TRBD1 (6 bases). V shed 5 bases and J shed 5 bases, with 13 bases lying between them. The CDR3 totals 13 residues. CDR1 and CDR2 (germline): LNHDA, SQIVND (reference sequence). CDR3 loop: CASSARGPDEQYF. CDR3 in DNA: TGTGCCAGTAGTGCCAGGGGTCCCGACGAGCAGTACTTC. The full variable domain, completed using reference TRBV19 and TRBJ2-7, is DGGITQSPKYLFRKEGQNVTLSCEQNLNHDAMYWYRQDPGQGLRLIYYSQIVNDFQKGDIAEGYSVSREKKESFPLTVTSAQKNPTAFYLCASSARGPDEQYFGPGTRLTVT.

This clonotype appeared many times. V is TRBV7-2 and J is TRBJ1-2; 7 bases are a match to TRBD1. Germline V CDR1 and CDR2: SGHTA, FQGNSA. V dropped 1 base and J dropped 4; count of bases not matched to a gene: 9. The CDR3 runs 16 residues. The CDR3: CASSLGTAGTAYGYTF. The DNA of the CDR3 is TGTGCCAGCAGCTTAGGGACGGCCGGGACAGCCTATGGCTACACCTTC.